Listed below are T cell receptor beta chains from one sample, sequenced in a study of blood T cell repertoires in COVID-19. Generated by immunoSEQ multiplex PCR, the TCRdb table keeps only in-frame clones and is missing some. The profile shows around 100,000 clones, 70% to 90% of them singletons. Sequencing was performed on peripheral blood. The receptors derive from a middle-aged man with acute or convalescent COVID-19. The CDR3 runs from the conserved cysteine through the conserved F or W. D genes are given only for firm matches. Only part of the rows carry a size: once, few, many, or a class if the clone is expanded.

D gene	clone size	V gene	J gene	CDR3 protein	CDR3 DNA
TRBD1	-	TRBV28	TRBJ1-6	CASSSGGGVSSPLHF	TGTGCCAGCAGTTCGGGAGGGGGCGTTAGTTCACCCCTCCACTTT
-	-	TRBV2	TRBJ1-5	CASSEARGTAPQHF	TGTGCCAGCAGTGAAGCTCGGGGGACGGCGCCCCAGCATTTT
TRBD2	many	TRBV27	TRBJ2-1	CASSLERGYNEQFF	TGTGCCAGCAGTTTGGAGCGGGGCTACAATGAGCAGTTCTTC
-	-	TRBV30	TRBJ1-3	CAWSVASGNTIYF	TGTGCCTGGAGTGTAGCCTCTGGAAACACCATATATTTT
-	-	TRBV28	TRBJ2-7	CASSWASTQEQYF	TGTGCCAGCAGTTGGGCTAGCACACAGGAGCAGTACTTC
TRBD2	-	TRBV28	TRBJ2-1	CASSFGLAGNEQFF	TGTGCCAGCAGTTTTGGTCTAGCGGGAAATGAGCAGTTCTTC
-	-	TRBV21-1	TRBJ2-7	CASRNPAGRYEQYF	TGTGCCAGCAGGAACCCAGCGGGACGGTACGAGCAGTACTTC
-	-	TRBV6-5	TRBJ1-4	CASSSRWEAEKLFF	TGTGCCAGCAGTTCTCGTTGGGAGGCGGAGAAACTGTTTTTT
-	-	TRBV6-5	TRBJ1-1	CASSPPGGAEAFF	TGTGCCAGCAGTCCCCCGGGAGGTGCTGAAGCTTTCTTT
-	-	TRBV18	TRBJ2-4	CASTWTNLPKNIQYF	TGTGCCAGCACCTGGACTAACTTGCCCAAAAACATTCAGTACTTC
-	-	TRBV28	TRBJ2-1	CASGSRGAPYNEQFF	TGTGCCAGCGGTTCCAGGGGAGCCCCCTACAATGAGCAGTTCTTC
TRBD2	-	TRBV4-1	TRBJ2-7	CASSPGTRVEQYF	TGCGCCAGCAGCCCCGGGACTAGGGTCGAGCAGTACTTC
TRBD2	-	TRBV5-1	TRBJ2-7	CASSGGLGGYYEQYF	TGCGCCAGCAGCGGAGGACTAGGAGGATACTACGAGCAGTACTTC
TRBD1	-	TRBV6-1	TRBJ1-6	CASSGKSWTGSSSPLHF	TGTGCCAGCAGTGGAAAAAGCTGGACAGGGAGTAGTTCACCCCTCCACTTT
-	-	TRBV12-3/TRBV12-4	TRBJ2-3	CASTPVGGTQYF	TGTGCCAGCACCCCGGTGGGGGGTACGCAGTATTTT
-	few	TRBV3-1/TRBV3-2	TRBJ1-1	CASSQDLVDSRVGTEAFF	TGTGCCAGCAGCCAAGATCTAGTTGACAGCCGGGTGGGGACTGAAGCTTTCTTT
TRBD2	-	TRBV4-2	TRBJ2-7	CASSQAGTSSHEQYF	TGTGCCAGCAGCCAAGCCGGGACTAGTAGTCACGAGCAGTACTTC
-	-	TRBV4-3	TRBJ1-5	CASSQVGGRGSNQPQHF	TGCGCCAGCAGCCAAGTAGGGGGTCGGGGTAGCAATCAGCCCCAGCATTTT
TRBD1	once	TRBV5-1	TRBJ2-5	CASSPWTGTETQYF	TGCGCCAGCAGCCCCTGGACAGGGACAGAGACCCAGTACTTC
-	-	TRBV6-5	TRBJ1-1	CASSYYRIWTNTEAFF	TGTGCCAGCAGTTATTACCGAATCTGGACTAACACTGAAGCTTTCTTT
-	-	TRBV5-1	TRBJ2-3	CASSYLSGLRTDTQYF	TGCGCCAGCAGCTACTTGAGCGGGTTACGCACAGATACGCAGTATTTT
TRBD2	-	TRBV11-2	TRBJ2-4	CASSLDSALAGAKNIQYF	TGTGCCAGCAGCTTAGATTCGGCACTAGCGGGAGCCAAAAACATTCAGTACTTC